This entry lists 14 T cell receptor beta chains sequenced from one sample in a study of monozygotic twins with inflammatory bowel disease. From its re-call of the 5' RACE reads, TCRdb lists each CDR3 protein once, without DNA. This sample contains roughly 150,000 distinct CDR3 sequences. Sequenced material: blood. These receptors were taken from a human donor with ulcerative colitis or Crohn's disease, or a healthy co-twin of an affected twin (not recorded which).

The V call is TRBV12-3 or TRBV12-4, the J call TRBJ2-2; TCRdb's D call of TRBD2 is untestable without DNA. The CDR3 is made up of 17 amino acids. The CDR3 loop is CASSLETSGVNTGELFF.

This sequence joins TRBV5-1 and TRBJ1-1. CDR3 length: 13 residues. Germline CDR1 SGHRS, CDR2 YFSETQ. CDR3 amino acids: CASSLGGTTEAFF.

The gene calls are TRBV7-9 and TRBJ2-4. Germline V gives CDR1 SEHNR, CDR2 FQNEAQ (reference sequence). The CDR3 runs to 17 residues. The CDR3 is CASSLGRSPTAKNIQYF.

The chain has TRBV30 and TRBJ1-5; TCRdb names TRBD1, which stays unverified in the absence of DNA. CDR3 size: 13 residues. CDR1 and CDR2 (germline): GTSNPN, SVGIG (reference sequence). The CDR3 protein is CAWTQGDGQPQHF.

V gene TRBV9 combines with J gene TRBJ2-2; TCRdb outputs TRBD1, but without DNA this stays unchecked. CDR1 and CDR2 from the germline V gene are SGDLS and YYNGEE. The CDR3 runs to 14 residues. CDR3: CASSKDRASGELFF.

The V call is TRBV5-1, the J call TRBJ2-1; the D call of TRBD2 rests on TCRdb alone, since no DNA is present to check it. CDR3 length: 16 amino acids. CDR1 and CDR2 from the germline V gene are SGHRS and YFSETQ. Here the CDR3 reads CASSLVPAPSGDEQFF.

The V call is TRBV10-3, the J call TRBJ1-2; TCRdb's D call of TRBD1 is untestable without DNA. CDR1 is ENHRY and CDR2 is SYGVKD in the germline V gene. CDR3 length equals 12 residues. The CDR3 spells CAIAGDDYGYTF.

The rearrangement joins TRBV10-3 to TRBJ2-7; with no DNA, the TCRdb D assignment of TRBD1 cannot be verified. Germline V lookup: CDR1 ENHRY, CDR2 SYGVKD. This CDR3 comprises 15 residues. The CDR3 region is CAISDRAGGLYEQYF.

The rearrangement links TRBV3-1 to TRBJ1-4. This CDR3 contains 16 residues. Germline V gene data show CDR1 as LGHDT and CDR2 as YNNKEL (reference sequence). CDR3 loop: CASSQGVGSANEKLFF.

The rearrangement uses TRBV2 and TRBJ2-7; the TCRdb D gene call, TRBD1, has no DNA to confirm it. This CDR3 is built from 16 residues. CDR1 is SNHLY and CDR2 is FYNNEI in the germline V gene. The CDR3: CASSVTGTGAIYEQYF.

The CDR3 protein is CSVEVGQGGEKLFF. This chain uses TRBV29-1 with TRBJ1-4; TCRdb's D gene call, TRBD1, goes unchecked for lack of DNA. CDR1 and CDR2 from the germline V gene are SQVTM and ANQGSEA. The CDR3 length is 14 residues.

This chain joins TRBV5-6 and TRBJ2-7. Germline V gene lookup returns CDR1 SGHDT and CDR2 YYEEEE. CDR3 length equals 15 residues. The CDR3 here is CASSFVSSSPYEQYF.

Here the CDR3 reads CSATNRVSFWDTEAFF. The rearrangement links TRBV20-1 to TRBJ1-1; the D call of TRBD1 rests on TCRdb alone, since no DNA is present to check it. The CDR3 runs 16 residues. Per germline, CDR1 DFQATT and CDR2 SNEGSKA (reference sequence).

V is TRBV20-1 and J is TRBJ2-7; there is no DNA to check the TCRdb D call of TRBD2. CDR3 length: 12 residues. Germline CDR1 is DFQATT and CDR2 is SNEGSKA (reference sequence). The CDR3 spells CSATGTSYEQYF.